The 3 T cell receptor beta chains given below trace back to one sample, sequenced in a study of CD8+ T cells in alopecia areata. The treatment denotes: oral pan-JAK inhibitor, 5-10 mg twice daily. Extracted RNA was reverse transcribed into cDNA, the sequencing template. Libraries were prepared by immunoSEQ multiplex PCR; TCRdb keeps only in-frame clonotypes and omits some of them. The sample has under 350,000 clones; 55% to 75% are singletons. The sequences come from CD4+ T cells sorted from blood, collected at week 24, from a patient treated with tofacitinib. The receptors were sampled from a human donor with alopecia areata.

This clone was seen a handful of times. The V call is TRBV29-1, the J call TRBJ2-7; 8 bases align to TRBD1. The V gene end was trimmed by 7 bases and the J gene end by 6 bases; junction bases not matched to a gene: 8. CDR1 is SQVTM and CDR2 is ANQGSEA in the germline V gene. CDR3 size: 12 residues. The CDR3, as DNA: TGCAGCGCAACCAGGACAGGGCCCGAGCAGTACTTC. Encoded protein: CSATRTGPEQYF.

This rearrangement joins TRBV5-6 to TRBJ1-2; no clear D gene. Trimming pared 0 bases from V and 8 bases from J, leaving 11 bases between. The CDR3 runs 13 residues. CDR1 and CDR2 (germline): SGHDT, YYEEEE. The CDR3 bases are TGTGCCAGCAGCTTGGAAGCAGGCAGAGGCTACACCTTC. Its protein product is CASSLEAGRGYTF.

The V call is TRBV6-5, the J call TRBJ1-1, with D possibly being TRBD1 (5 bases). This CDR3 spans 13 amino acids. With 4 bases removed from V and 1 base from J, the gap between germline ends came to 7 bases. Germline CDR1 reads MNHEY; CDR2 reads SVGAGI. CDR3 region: CASSSQGNTEAFF. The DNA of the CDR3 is TGTGCCAGCAGTTCGCAGGGGAACACTGAAGCTTTCTTT.